This TCR beta chain was captured by sequencing in a study of cytomegalovirus exposure and HLA in healthy donors. The CDR3 is 14 amino acids. The germline gives CDR1 SEHNR, CDR2 FQNEAQ (reference sequence). Trimming removed 6 bases from V and 5 bases from J, with 16 bases in between. A multiplex PCR was run with 60 Vbeta primers and 13 Jbeta primers. Profiled with immunoSEQ multiplex PCR; TCRdb holds only in-frame clones, not every one. Here the sample spans around 280,000 clones, about 90% being singletons. Sequenced input: PBMCs. The TCR sequence derives from a woman aged 18-29 years in good health and CMV-seronegative. V and J are TRBV7-9 and TRBJ1-1; TRBD1 might be the D (5 bases). CDR3 DNA sequence: TGTGCCAGCAGGGCGGGGGGATCTAGGACTGAAGCTTTCTTT. Translated: CASRAGGSRTEAFF.